The rows below give T cell receptor beta chains drawn from one sample of a study of blood T cell repertoires in COVID-19. Method: immunoSEQ multiplex PCR; TCRdb's copy keeps in-frame clones and lacks some. Here the sample spans tens of thousands of clones, around nine tenths being singletons. The sequencing input was peripheral blood. These receptors were obtained from a man in his fifties or sixties with acute or convalescent COVID-19. Each CDR3 is given with its conserved first and last residue. A D gene is named only where the DNA matches it firmly. Clone size appears in some rows only: once, few, many, or a class for an expanded clone.

J,D,size,V,CDR3,DNA
TRBJ2-7,TRBD1,-,TRBV4-2,CASSRESGTGANEQYF,TGTGCCAGCAGCCGTGAATCCGGGACAGGGGCCAACGAGCAGTACTTC
TRBJ1-1,-,once,TRBV28,CASRSTGYTEAFF,TGTGCCAGCCGTAGCACAGGTTACACTGAAGCTTTCTTT
TRBJ1-6,-,-,TRBV3-1/TRBV3-2,CASSQVSNSPLHF,TGTGCCAGCAGCCAAGTGAGCAATTCACCCCTCCACTTT
TRBJ2-1,-,-,TRBV19,CASNRAEQFF,TGTGCCAGTAACAGGGCTGAGCAGTTCTTC
TRBJ2-5,TRBD2,-,TRBV18,CASSLSASGAQETQYF,TGTGCCAGCTCACTCTCGGCTAGCGGGGCTCAAGAGACCCAGTACTTC
TRBJ2-1,-,-,TRBV7-8,CASSSGVALGNEQFF,TGTGCCAGCAGCTCTGGTGTAGCCTTGGGTAATGAGCAGTTCTTC
TRBJ1-2,TRBD1,-,TRBV27,CASSLAGTASAVYGYTF,TGTGCCAGCAGTCTCGCCGGGACAGCTTCTGCAGTCTATGGCTACACCTTC
TRBJ2-1,-,-,TRBV7-2,CASSRSGSYNEQFF,TGTGCCAGCAGCCGCAGCGGTTCCTACAATGAGCAGTTCTTC
TRBJ1-1,-,-,TRBV15,CATSRAGQTNTEAFF,TGTGCCACCAGCAGAGCCGGACAGACGAACACTGAAGCTTTCTTT
TRBJ1-1,-,-,TRBV4-1,CASSQGRDYTEAFF,TGCGCCAGCAGCCAAGGGAGGGACTACACTGAAGCTTTCTTT
TRBJ2-1,-,-,TRBV6-5,CASSYGRGMQFF,TGTGCCAGCAGTTACGGGAGGGGGATGCAGTTCTTC
TRBJ2-1,-,-,TRBV18,CASSPSTGEQFF,TGTGCCAGCTCACCATCGACGGGTGAGCAGTTCTTC
TRBJ2-7,TRBD1,-,TRBV5-1,CASSSQDRVLYEQYF,TGCGCCAGCAGCTCCCAGGACAGGGTTCTCTACGAGCAGTACTTC
TRBJ2-5,TRBD2,-,TRBV4-2,CASSKRGSGGAGEGTQYF,TGTGCCAGCAGCAAGCGTGGTAGCGGGGGGGCAGGGGAAGGGACCCAGTACTTC
TRBJ2-2,TRBD2,-,TRBV9,CASSLSGRTNTGELFF,TGTGCCAGCAGCTTAAGCGGGAGGACGAACACCGGGGAGCTGTTTTTT